This T cell receptor (beta chain) was recovered during a study of control samples from healthy donors and cancer patients. TCRdb keeps only in-frame clones here, not all; method: immunoSEQ multiplex PCR. This sample yields about 270,000 clones, of which approximately 80% are seen a single time; 13% belongs to the top ten. Germline V gene lookup returns CDR1 SGHRS and CDR2 YFSETQ. Trimming took 1 base from V and 2 from J, leaving 10 bases between them. The length of the CDR3 is 14 residues. This chain uses TRBV5-1 with TRBJ2-7; D call uncertain. Sequenced sample: PBMCs. The clonotype was recovered from a woman aged 55-69 years with lung cancer. This CDR3 is CASSLLSETYEQYF. The DNA for the CDR3 is TGCGCCAGCAGCTTGCTTTCTGAGACCTACGAGCAGTACTTC.